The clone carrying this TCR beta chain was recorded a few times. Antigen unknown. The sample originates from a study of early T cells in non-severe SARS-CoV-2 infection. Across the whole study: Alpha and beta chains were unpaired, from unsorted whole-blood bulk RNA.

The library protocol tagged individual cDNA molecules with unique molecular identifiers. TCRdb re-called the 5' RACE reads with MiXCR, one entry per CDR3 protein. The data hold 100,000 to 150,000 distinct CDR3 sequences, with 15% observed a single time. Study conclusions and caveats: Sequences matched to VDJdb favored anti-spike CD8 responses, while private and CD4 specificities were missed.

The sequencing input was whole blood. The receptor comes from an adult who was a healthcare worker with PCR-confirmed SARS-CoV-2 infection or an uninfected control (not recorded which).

The CDR3 region has the DNA TGTGCCAGTAGTAGCTCTAGGACCGTGTACAATGAGCAGTTCTTC. Translated: CASSSSRTVYNEQFF. The rearrangement links TRBV19 to TRBJ2-1; D uncertain. The CDR3 runs to 15 residues. Trimming took off 4 bases at V and 4 bases at J, with 14 bases between the two ends. Germline V gives CDR1 LNHDA, CDR2 SQIVND (reference sequence).